Described below is a single TCR beta chain sequence and its context. This sample is drawn from a study of T cell changes during pregnancy in multiple sclerosis. Using immunoSEQ multiplex PCR, the repertoire was profiled, and TCRdb retains in-frame clones only, with some absent. Of 65,000 to 85,000 clones listed, under 95% are singletons. The sequenced sample was peripheral blood, obtained after pregnancy. This sequence originates from a female donor with multiple sclerosis, enrolled in a pregnancy study.

The CDR3 reads CAWMGQGLNTEAFF. The CDR3 DNA sequence: TGTGCCTGGATGGGACAGGGCCTGAACACTGAAGCTTTCTTT. J is TRBJ1-1 and V is TRBV30, with 9 bases identical to TRBD1. This CDR3 comprises 14 residues. The ends lost 4 bases at V and 0 bases at J; junction bases unmatched: 3. Germline values: CDR1 GTSNPN, CDR2 SVGIG (reference sequence).